The text below deals with one TCR beta chain. Germline V gene lookup returns CDR1 SSHAT and CDR2 FNYEAQ (reference sequence). The trim removed 5 bases at V and 7 bases at J, leaving 11 bases unmatched. CDR3 length: 15 amino acids. The data belong to a study of blood T cell repertoires in COVID-19. Original analysis: Counts of nucleated cells, estimated from reference gene primer amplification, were obtained. Profiled with immunoSEQ multiplex PCR; TCRdb holds only in-frame clones, not every one. The V and J calls and clone size come from that table; D and trimming were worked out from the DNA. The sample lists some 260,000 clones; about 80% were seen once.

The chain links TRBV7-7 to TRBJ2-1; 7 bases are shared with TRBD1. This receptor was obtained from a woman of 80 years or more with active or convalescent COVID-19. Specimen: peripheral blood. The CDR3 bases are TGTGCCAGCAGCCGAGGGACAGACTCTACAAATGAGCAGTTCTTC. Translation: CASSRGTDSTNEQFF.